This entry features one T cell receptor beta chain sequence. Its matching antigen is unknown. These data belong to a study of T cell responses to AZD1222 COVID-19 vaccine. Study outcomes and limitations: Spike-specific TCRs gained breadth and depth after people received two AZD1222 doses. The donors showed a predominance of white British ancestry and of females, with possible underestimation of clonal diversity.

Sequenced by immunoSEQ multiplex PCR; TCRdb stores in-frame clones only, minus some. The sample includes some 140,000 clones, under 95% seen only once; the top ten take 2.5% to 4%. Between the trimmed V and J ends, which lost 2 bases and 1 base, there was a span of 11 bases. The CDR3 covers 14 residues. Germline lookup yields CDR1 GTSNPN and CDR2 SVGIG (reference sequence). Source: peripheral blood, taken on day 0 of AZD1222 vaccination. The chain joins TRBV30 to TRBJ1-1; D might be TRBD1 (6 bases). This TCR was recovered from an adult in good health. The CDR3, as DNA: TGTGCCTGGAGTTCCGGGACATCGAACACTGAAGCTTTCTTT. As protein: CAWSSGTSNTEAFF. Full variable domain (remainder filled in from reference TRBV30 and TRBJ1-1): SQTIHQWPATLVQPVGSPLSLECTVEGTSNPNLYWYRQAAGRGLQLLFYSVGIGQISSEVPQNLSASRPQDRQFILSSKKLLLSDSGFYLCAWSSGTSNTEAFFGQGTRLTVV.